This T cell receptor (beta chain) was sequenced during a study of regulatory T cells in long-lasting Graves disease. In its sample, this clonotype was seen many times. The time point is: newly diagnosed GD, antithyroid drugs for less than 3 months. TCR sequences were obtained from RNA taken from PBMCs. One endocrinology department in Xi'an, China, was where patients came from. Arm-PCR with iRepertoire HTBI primers amplified the CDR3 regions for these TCR beta libraries. TCRdb analysed the multiplex PCR reads with MiXCR anew, one entry per CDR3 protein. The data hold fewer than 350,000 distinct CDR3 sequences, with 18% observed a single time. Germline-derived CDR1 and CDR2 are SGHTA and FQGTGA. The CDR3 has 14 amino acids. Between the trimmed V and J ends, which lost 6 bases and 5 bases, there was a span of 14 bases.

The material sequenced was peripheral blood mononuclear cells (PBMCs), taken at new diagnosis, from a patient treated with antithyroid drugs. The V gene is TRBV7-3, the J gene TRBJ2-1; a weak D match, TRBD2 (6 bases). The TCR sequence derives from a female donor with Graves disease. The CDR3 loop reads CASSLFAGNNEQFF. In DNA form, the CDR3 reads TGTGCCAGCAGTTTATTTGCGGGGAACAATGAGCAGTTCTTC.